The 29 T cell receptor beta chains below all came from one sample that was sequenced in a study of cytomegalovirus exposure and HLA in healthy donors. The PCR ran on 60 Vbeta and 13 Jbeta primers. Sequenced by immunoSEQ multiplex PCR; TCRdb stores in-frame clones only, minus some. The sample table includes 41,000 or so clones. The sequencing input was PBMCs. All receptors derive from a man aged 30-40 years in good health and CMV-seronegative.

The gene calls are TRBV13 and TRBJ2-3; tentatively, D is TRBD2 (6 bases). V was shortened by 2 bases and J by 4 bases, with 13 bases between the two germline ends. The germline V gene encodes CDR1 PRHDT and CDR2 FYEKMQ (reference sequence). CDR3 length equals 15 residues. Here the CDR3 reads CASSLRHSGADTQYF. CDR3 DNA: TGTGCCAGCAGCTTAAGACATAGCGGCGCAGATACGCAGTATTTT.

Turning to this clone: Germline is not matched at one junction end, which may reflect a read error. The chain links TRBV6-4 to TRBJ2-5; 9 bases line up with TRBD1. Germline loops: CDR1 MRHNA, CDR2 SNTAGT. There are 14 residues in the CDR3. The CDR3 DNA follows: TGTGCCAGCAGTAAACAGGGGGCGCAAGAGAACCAGTACTTC. Amino acid sequence: CASSKQGAQENQYF.

The chain recombines TRBV5-6 with TRBJ1-1; the D gene is possibly TRBD1 (5 bases). The V gene's germline CDR1 is SGHDT and CDR2 YYEEEE. This CDR3 is built from 13 residues. V was pared by 4 bases and J by 4 bases, with 11 bases between. The CDR3, as DNA: TGTGCCAGCAGCAACTACAGGAGCACTGAAGCTTTCTTT. Residues: CASSNYRSTEAFF.

This rearrangement joins TRBV6-1 to TRBJ2-7, with 8 bases identical to TRBD1. Germline V gives CDR1 MNHNS, CDR2 SASEGT. CDR3 length: 15 amino acids. The V and J ends lost 2 bases and 2 bases, in that order; junction bases with no gene match: 5. The CDR3 region has the DNA TGTGCCAGCAGTGAACTCGGACAGGGAACCTACGAGCAGTACTTC. Amino acid sequence: CASSELGQGTYEQYF.

The V call is TRBV28, the J call TRBJ2-7; 8 positions agree with TRBD1. This CDR3 has 12 amino acids. CDR1 MDHEN and CDR2 SYDVKM come from the germline V gene. The J segment lost 2 bases and the V segment lost 10 bases, leaving 4 bases of the junction unmatched. CDR3 nucleotide sequence: TGTGCCATTGGACAGGGCCCCTACGAGCAGTACTTC. Translation gives CAIGQGPYEQYF.

The gene calls are TRBV4-3 and TRBJ2-1; 9 nucleotides align to TRBD1. V gave up 0 bases and J gave up 7 bases; unmatched junction bases: 7. Germline CDR1 reads LGHNA; CDR2 reads YSLEER. The CDR3 extends over 16 amino acids. The CDR3 DNA reads TGCGCCAGCAGCCAAGATCCACAGGGGGCGAAGAATGAGCAGTTCTTC. The encoded protein is CASSQDPQGAKNEQFF.

The chain combines TRBV2 with TRBJ1-1; 9 bases agree with TRBD1. The CDR3 is 14 residues long. The V segment lost 5 bases and the J segment 1 base; nucleotides outside the gene matches: 2. CDR1 SNHLY and CDR2 FYNNEI come from the germline V gene. CDR3 amino acids: CASSPDRGNTEAFF. In DNA, the CDR3 is TGTGCCAGCAGTCCGGACAGGGGGAACACTGAAGCTTTCTTT.

The chain recombines TRBV7-2 with TRBJ1-2, with D tentatively TRBD1 (5 bases). CDR3 size: 13 residues. With 5 bases removed from V and 4 bases from J, the gap between germline ends came to 11 bases. CDR1 is SGHTA, CDR2 FQGNSA, per germline. CDR3: CASSPQGGYGYTF. The CDR3 coding sequence is TGTGCCAGCAGCCCGCAGGGCGGCTATGGCTACACCTTC.

V is TRBV18 and J is TRBJ1-2, with TRBD1 as a possible D gene (5 bases). The CDR3 spans 13 residues. From germline, CDR1 is KGHSH and CDR2 LQKENI. V gave up 6 bases and J gave up 5 bases, with 13 bases separating them. CDR3 sequence reads: CASSGRTGYGYTF. Here the CDR3 DNA reads TGTGCCAGCTCGGGGCGAACTGGGTATGGCTACACCTTC.

The V and J genes are TRBV7-2 and TRBJ1-1; 7 positions agree with TRBD1. After removal of 1 base from V and 8 bases from J, the junction contained 7 bases not matched to a gene. Germline V gene sequence: CDR1 SGHTA, CDR2 FQGNSA. The CDR3 has 14 residues. The CDR3 region is CASSLDNRGREAFF. CDR3 coding DNA: TGTGCCAGCAGCTTAGACAACAGGGGTCGGGAAGCTTTCTTT.

The gene calls are TRBV9 and TRBJ1-5, with D perhaps matching TRBD1 (5 bases). CDR1 SGDLS and CDR2 YYNGEE come from the germline V gene. The germline V and J ends were trimmed by 3 bases and 1 base, with 11 bases remaining between them. This CDR3 region has 15 residues. CDR3 amino acids: CASSEGGVSNQPQHF. The CDR3 DNA follows: TGTGCCAGCAGCGAGGGAGGGGTAAGCAATCAGCCCCAGCATTTT.

The chain joins TRBV30 to TRBJ2-3; D is uncertain. V lost 5 bases and J 8 bases, leaving 11 bases between the germline ends. This CDR3 is 11 amino acids long. Germline CDR1 is GTSNPN and CDR2 is SVGIG (reference sequence). CDR3: CAWSSAGTQYF. CDR3 DNA sequence: TGTGCCTGGTCGAGTGCTGGTACGCAGTATTTT.

CDR3 sequence: CASSERRGYEQYF. In DNA, the CDR3 is TGTGCCAGCAGTGAACGGAGAGGCTACGAGCAGTACTTC. V is TRBV6-1 and J is TRBJ2-7, with D uncertain. The germline V gene encodes CDR1 MNHNS and CDR2 SASEGT. Trimming left V 2 bases short and J 3 bases short, with 8 bases between. The CDR3 totals 13 residues.

The chain is built from TRBV6-1 and TRBJ1-3; 12 positions agree with TRBD1. The CDR3 extends over 17 amino acids. V lost 3 bases, J lost 4 bases, and 7 bases stayed unmatched. Germline loops: CDR1 MNHNS, CDR2 SASEGT. The DNA of the CDR3 is TGTGCCAGCAGTGACCGAGGGACAGGGGGCAAGGGAAACACCATATATTTT. It specifies CASSDRGTGGKGNTIYF.

The chain has TRBV4-1 and TRBJ2-5; weak D call: TRBD2 (5 bases). Trimming took 5 bases from V and 11 from J, leaving 21 bases between them. The CDR3 length is 14 residues. Germline V lookup: CDR1 MGHRA, CDR2 YSYEKL. Written as DNA, the CDR3 is TGCGCCAGCAGCGACCCCCGAAGGGCTTGGGAGCAGTACTTC. Protein product: CASSDPRRAWEQYF.

The chain joins TRBV4-3 to TRBJ1-1; D is unresolved. There are 14 residues in the CDR3. V was pared by 8 bases and J by 4 bases, with 17 bases between. Germline CDR1 reads LGHNA; CDR2 reads YSLEER. The CDR3: CASWPGVSSTEAFF. As DNA, the CDR3 is TGCGCCAGCTGGCCCGGGGTGTCGAGCACTGAAGCTTTCTTT.

This chain uses TRBV5-1 with TRBJ2-7, with D possibly TRBD2 on 6 matching bases. This CDR3 comprises 14 residues. From germline, CDR1 is SGHRS and CDR2 YFSETQ. Between the trimmed V and J ends, which lost 1 base and 2 bases, there was a span of 10 bases. The CDR3 sequence: CASSLRGSAYEQYF. In DNA, the CDR3 is TGCGCCAGCAGCTTGCGGGGGAGCGCCTACGAGCAGTACTTC.

The V and J genes are TRBV5-1 and TRBJ2-7; D might be TRBD2 (6 bases). This CDR3 is built from 14 residues. Germline-derived CDR1 and CDR2 are SGHRS and YFSETQ. Trimming left V 2 bases short and J 5 bases short, with 14 bases between. The CDR3 DNA is TGCGCCAGCAGCTTTCAGCGCGGGGACGACGAGCAGTACTTC. Translated, it gives CASSFQRGDDEQYF.

The chain joins TRBV28 to TRBJ2-7; 10 nucleotides agree with TRBD2. CDR3 length: 15 amino acids. Germline V gives CDR1 MDHEN, CDR2 SYDVKM. V lost 3 bases to trimming and J lost 2 bases; unmatched junction nucleotides: 4. The CDR3 region is CASSLQLAGPYEQYF. The CDR3 DNA is TGTGCCAGCAGTTTGCAACTAGCGGGGCCCTACGAGCAGTACTTC. Combining the CDR3 with reference TRBV28 and TRBJ2-7 gives the whole variable domain DVKVTQSSRYLVKRTGEKVFLECVQDMDHENMFWYRQDPGLGLRLIYFSYDVKMKEKGDIPEGYSVSREKKERFSLILESASTNQTSMYLCASSLQLAGPYEQYFGPGTRLTVT.

V usage is TRBV28 and J usage is TRBJ2-7; TRBD2 matches 10 bases. The CDR3 totals 14 residues. V lost 6 bases, J lost 5 bases, and 7 bases stayed unmatched. Germline assignment: CDR1 MDHEN and CDR2 SYDVKM. CDR3 region: CASSASGGAHEQYF. The DNA for the CDR3 is TGTGCCAGCAGCGCTAGCGGGGGAGCCCACGAGCAGTACTTC. The variable domain in full, completed from reference TRBV28 and TRBJ2-7, reads DVKVTQSSRYLVKRTGEKVFLECVQDMDHENMFWYRQDPGLGLRLIYFSYDVKMKEKGDIPEGYSVSREKKERFSLILESASTNQTSMYLCASSASGGAHEQYFGPGTRLTVT.

This chain joins TRBV9 and TRBJ2-1; 9 bases align to TRBD1. The CDR3 loop spans 13 amino acids. The V segment lost 3 bases and the J segment 8 bases; nucleotides outside the gene matches: 3. Germline V gene sequence: CDR1 SGDLS, CDR2 YYNGEE. CDR3 in amino acids: CASSGDRVDEQFF. DNA of the CDR3: TGTGCCAGCAGCGGGGACAGGGTGGATGAGCAGTTCTTC.

V usage is TRBV15 and J usage is TRBJ2-1; D is unclear. There are 14 residues in the CDR3. Germline V gene lookup returns CDR1 LNHNV and CDR2 YYDKDF (reference sequence). V lost 4 bases and J 5 bases, leaving 12 bases between the germline ends. The CDR3 sequence is CATSTGASNNEQFF. The CDR3 coding sequence is TGTGCCACCAGCACCGGAGCCTCGAACAATGAGCAGTTCTTC.

V is TRBV6-6 and J is TRBJ2-3, with a tentative D call TRBD1 (6 bases). Germline assignment: CDR1 MNHNY and CDR2 SVGAGI (reference sequence). V gave up 6 bases and J gave up 8 bases, with 12 bases separating them. This CDR3 spans 12 amino acids. CDR3: CASRFRGGTQYF. CDR3 bases: TGTGCCAGCAGATTCAGGGGCGGTACGCAGTATTTT.

The rearrangement uses TRBV5-1 and TRBJ2-3, with TRBD2 matching 8 bases. V dropped 5 bases and J dropped 4; count of bases not matched to a gene: 12. There are 16 residues in the CDR3. CDR1 is SGHRS and CDR2 is YFSETQ in the germline V gene. The CDR3 nucleotides read TGCGCCAGCAGGTATTTGAAGCGGGAGATCGCAGATACGCAGTATTTT. It codes for CASRYLKREIADTQYF.

CDR3 DNA: TGTGCTAGTGGCCCCCCAGGGTTTTCTGGGGCCAACGTCCTGACTTTC. This encodes CASGPPGFSGANVLTF. The J gene is TRBJ2-6, the V gene TRBV12-5; maybe TRBD1 (5 bases). CDR1 LGHNT and CDR2 FRNRAP come from the germline V gene. Trimming stripped 6 bases from V and 1 base from J, with 13 bases between. The CDR3 runs 16 residues. The full variable domain, with the rest looked up from reference TRBV12-5 and TRBJ2-6, is DARVTQTPRHKVTEMGQEVTMRCQPILGHNTVFWYRQTMMQGLELLAYFRNRAPLDDSGMPKDRFSAEMPDATLATLKIQPSEPRDSAVYFCASGPPGFSGANVLTFGAGSRLTVL.

V gene TRBV2 combines with J gene TRBJ1-4; D ambiguous. Trimming removed 7 bases from V and 8 bases from J, with 17 bases in between. The CDR3 covers 14 residues. Germline CDR1 and CDR2: SNHLY and FYNNEI. CDR3 bases: TGTGCCAGCATCCCGGGGTTAAGCGGGGAAAAACTGTTTTTT. Its translation is CASIPGLSGEKLFF. Looking up the rest from reference TRBV2 and TRBJ1-4 gives the full variable domain: EPEVTQTPSHQVTQMGQEVILRCVPISNHLYFYWYRQILGQKVEFLVSFYNNEISEKSEIFDDQFSVERPDGSNFTLKIRSTKLEDSAMYFCASIPGLSGEKLFFGSGTQLSVL.

V usage is TRBV7-2 and J usage is TRBJ1-3; D might be TRBD1 (5 bases). The germline CDR1 and CDR2 sequences are SGHTA and FQGNSA. The CDR3 covers 14 residues. The germline V and J ends were trimmed by 7 bases and 7 bases, with 17 bases remaining between them. DNA of the CDR3: TGTGCCAGCACCAGGAGGGGTGTTAGCAACACCATATATTTT. It specifies CASTRRGVSNTIYF.

The gene calls are TRBV6-5 and TRBJ2-2; the D is unclear. The CDR3 covers 13 residues. The germline CDR1 and CDR2 sequences are MNHEY and SVGAGI. With 3 bases removed from V and 6 bases from J, the gap between germline ends came to 8 bases. CDR3 in DNA: TGTGCCAGCAGTTATGACACCTCCGGGGAGCTGTTTTTT. Its translation is CASSYDTSGELFF.

The chain links TRBV15 to TRBJ2-7, with 7 bases aligning to TRBD1. This CDR3 is 16 amino acids long. Trimming at V came to 0 bases and at J to 2 bases, leaving 7 bases not matched to a gene. Germline lookup yields CDR1 LNHNV and CDR2 YYDKDF (reference sequence). The CDR3 spells CATSRDLTGLTYEQYF. The CDR3 coding sequence is TGTGCCACCAGCAGAGATCTGACAGGGCTAACCTACGAGCAGTACTTC.